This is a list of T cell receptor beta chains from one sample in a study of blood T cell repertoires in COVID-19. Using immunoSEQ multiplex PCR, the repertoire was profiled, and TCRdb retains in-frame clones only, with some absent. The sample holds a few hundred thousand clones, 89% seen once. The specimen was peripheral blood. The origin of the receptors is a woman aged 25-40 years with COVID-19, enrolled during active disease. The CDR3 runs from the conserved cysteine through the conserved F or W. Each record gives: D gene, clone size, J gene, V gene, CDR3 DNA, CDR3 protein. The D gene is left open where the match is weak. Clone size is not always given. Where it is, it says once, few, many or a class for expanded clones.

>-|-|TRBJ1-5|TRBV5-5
TGTGCCAGCAGCCCGCTGGGGGGGAATCAGCCCCAGCATTTT
CASSPLGGNQPQHF
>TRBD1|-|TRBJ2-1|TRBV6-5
TGTGCCAGCAGTAGAGGGGGCCTCTCCTACAATGAGCAGTTCTTC
CASSRGGLSYNEQFF
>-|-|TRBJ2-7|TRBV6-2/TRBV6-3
TGTGCCAGCAGTTACTCTGGGCTGGGTTACGAGCAGTACTTC
CASSYSGLGYEQYF
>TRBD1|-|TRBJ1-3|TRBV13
TGTGCCAGCAGCTTAGAAGGGGGCCCCAGCTCTGGAAACACCATATATTTT
CASSLEGGPSSGNTIYF
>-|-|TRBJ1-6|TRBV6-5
TGTGCCAGCAGCCGCCAGGGGAATTCACCCCTCCACTTT
CASSRQGNSPLHF
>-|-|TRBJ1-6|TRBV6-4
TGTGCCAGCAGTGCCGGATTCGAGGATTCACCCCTCCACTTT
CASSAGFEDSPLHF
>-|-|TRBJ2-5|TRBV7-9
TGTGCCAGCAGCTTGTCACGGGAGACCCAGTACTTC
CASSLSRETQYF
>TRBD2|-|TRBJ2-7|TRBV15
TGTGCCACCAGTAAAGCGGGGGCGACTCACGAGCAGTACTTC
CATSKAGATHEQYF
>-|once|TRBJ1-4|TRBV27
TGTGCCAGCAGTTCGTCACAAGGGAGGATTAATGAAAAACTGTTTTTT
CASSSSQGRINEKLFF
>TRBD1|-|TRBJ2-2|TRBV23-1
TGCGCCAGCAGGACCGGGACAGGGAATCCGAACACCGGGGAGCTGTTTTTT
CASRTGTGNPNTGELFF
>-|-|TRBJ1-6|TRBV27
TGTGCCAGCAGTTCTCTCCCCCGGAATTCACCCCTCCACTTT
CASSSLPRNSPLHF
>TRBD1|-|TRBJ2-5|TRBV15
TGTGCCACCAGCAGCTGGGACAGGCGGTTGGAGACCCAGTACTTC
CATSSWDRRLETQYF
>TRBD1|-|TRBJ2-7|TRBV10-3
TGTGCCATCAGCCGTGCAGGGGGCGATTACGAGCAGTACTTC
CAISRAGGDYEQYF
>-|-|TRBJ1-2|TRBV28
TGTGCCAGCAGTTTGGGGGGTTACGGCTACACCTTC
CASSLGGYGYTF
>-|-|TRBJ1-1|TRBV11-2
TGTGCCAGCACTCCCTCGCGGGGGCTGGACACTGAAGCTTTCTTT
CASTPSRGLDTEAFF
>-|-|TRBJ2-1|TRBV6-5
TGTGCCAGCAGCGCGACCGGGGGAGGCTACAATGAGCAGTTCTTC
CASSATGGGYNEQFF
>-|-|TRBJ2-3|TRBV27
TGTGCCAGCAGTTTATCGGTGCTAGCCCCAGATACGCAGTATTTT
CASSLSVLAPDTQYF
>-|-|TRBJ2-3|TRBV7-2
TGTGCCAGCAGCTTAGGGTATAGCGCAGATACGCAGTATTTT
CASSLGYSADTQYF
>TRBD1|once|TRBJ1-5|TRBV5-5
TGTGCCAGCAGCTCAGGGACAGGTTCTCAGCCCCAGCATTTT
CASSSGTGSQPQHF
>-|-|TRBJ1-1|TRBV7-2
TGTGCCAGCAGCTTAGCGCGGCAAGGCACTGAAGCTTTCTTT
CASSLARQGTEAFF
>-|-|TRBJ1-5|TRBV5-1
TGCGCCAGCAGCTTGGGGCCTCAAGGGAGCACCTTGAATCAGCCCCAGCATTTT
CASSLGPQGSTLNQPQHF
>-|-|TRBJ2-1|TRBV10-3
TGTGCCATCAGTGAGTCTGAACAGTTACCTTACAATGAGCAGTTCTTC
CAISESEQLPYNEQFF
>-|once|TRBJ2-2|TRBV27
TGTGCCAGCAGTTTGACGGTTGGAGGAATGGGGAACACCGGGGAGCTGTTTTTT
CASSLTVGGMGNTGELFF
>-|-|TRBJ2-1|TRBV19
TGTGCCAGTAGTTCCTTCGGGGGAGGCGGGTACAATGAGCAGTTCTTC
CASSSFGGGGYNEQFF
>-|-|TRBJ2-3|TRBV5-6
TGTGCCAGCAGCTTGGACGCGGGGGATACGCAGTATTTT
CASSLDAGDTQYF
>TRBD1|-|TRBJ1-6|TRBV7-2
TGTGCCAGCAGCCTGTCGACAGGGCGGAATTCACCCCTCCACTTT
CASSLSTGRNSPLHF
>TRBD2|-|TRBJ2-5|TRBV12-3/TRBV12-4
TGTGCCAGCAGTTGGACTAGCGGGGAGACCCAGTACTTC
CASSWTSGETQYF
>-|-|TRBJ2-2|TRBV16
TGTGCCAGCAGCACGCAGGGTTTCGGGGAGCTGTTTTTT
CASSTQGFGELFF
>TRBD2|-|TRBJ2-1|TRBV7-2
TGTGCCAGCAGCTTAGTTAGCGGGAGGACGGATGAGCAGTTCTTC
CASSLVSGRTDEQFF
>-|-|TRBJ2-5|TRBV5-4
TGTGCGACCAGGGACATCATACAAGAGACCCAGTACTTC
CATRDIIQETQYF
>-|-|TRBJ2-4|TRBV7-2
TGTGCCAGCAGCTTAGACCTAGCGATGTCCAAAAACATTCAGTACTTC
CASSLDLAMSKNIQYF
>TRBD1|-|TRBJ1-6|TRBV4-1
TGCGCCAGCAGCGCTCGGACAGGGGCATTGGTGGCCCTCCACTTT
CASSARTGALVALHF
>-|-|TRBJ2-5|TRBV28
TGTGCCAGCAGTCGTTCGTCCGTCCAAGAGACCCAGTACTTC
CASSRSSVQETQYF
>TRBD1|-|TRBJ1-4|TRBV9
TGTGCCAGCAGCGCCCGGACAGGCAGAAATGAAAAACTGTTTTTT
CASSARTGRNEKLFF
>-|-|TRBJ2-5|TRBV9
TGTGCCAGCAGCCCATACAGCAGCCAAGAGACCCAGTACTTC
CASSPYSSQETQYF
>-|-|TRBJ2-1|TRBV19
TGTGCCAGTAGTATTACGGGGGTCTACAATGAGCAGTTCTTC
CASSITGVYNEQFF
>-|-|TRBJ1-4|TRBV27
TGTGCCAGCAGTCGGGCTAATGAAAAACTGTTTTTT
CASSRANEKLFF
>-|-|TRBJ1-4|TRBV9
TGTGCCAGCAGCGTAGCTCAGGGCATGAATGAAAAACTGTTTTTT
CASSVAQGMNEKLFF
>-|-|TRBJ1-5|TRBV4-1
TGCGCCAGCAGCCAAGGACAGTCAAATCAGCCCCAGCATTTT
CASSQGQSNQPQHF
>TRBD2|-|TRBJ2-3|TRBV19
TGTGCCAGTAGTGGGTTACTAGCGGGGGGCTCCGATCCAGATACGCAGTATTTT
CASSGLLAGGSDPDTQYF
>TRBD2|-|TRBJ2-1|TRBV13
TGTGCCAGCAGCCCAGCGGGAGCTCAGGATGAGCAGTTCTTC
CASSPAGAQDEQFF
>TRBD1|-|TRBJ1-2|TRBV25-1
TGTGCCAGCAGTGCTCGTGGGACAGGACATGGCTACACCTTC
CASSARGTGHGYTF
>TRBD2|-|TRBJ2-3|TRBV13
TGTGCCAGCTTCAACCTAGCGGGAGGGGCTAGCACAGATACGCAGTATTTT
CASFNLAGGASTDTQYF
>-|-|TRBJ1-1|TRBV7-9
TGTGCCAGCACTAGGAGGGGCAGGGCCTACGGGAACACTGAAGCTTTCTTT
CASTRRGRAYGNTEAFF
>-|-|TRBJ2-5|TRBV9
TGTGCCAGCAGCGCCCCGCAGGGGCCGCAAGAGACCCAGTACTTC
CASSAPQGPQETQYF
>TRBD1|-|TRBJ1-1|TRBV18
TGTGCCAGCTCACCACGCCGGACAGGGGGAGATACTGAAGCTTTCTTT
CASSPRRTGGDTEAFF
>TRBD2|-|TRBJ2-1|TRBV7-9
TGTGCCAGCAGCCTACCAAGAGGCGGGGGTTTAAATGAGCAGTTCTTC
CASSLPRGGGLNEQFF
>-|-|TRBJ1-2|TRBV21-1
TGTGCCAGCAGCAAAGAGGAGGGGGCAAATGGCTACACCTTC
CASSKEEGANGYTF
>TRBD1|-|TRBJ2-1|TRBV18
TGTGCCAGCTCACGAATACAGGGGGCCTACAATGAGCAGTTCTTC
CASSRIQGAYNEQFF
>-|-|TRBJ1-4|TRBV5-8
TGTGCCAGCAGCCACCGGGGGACCGAAAAACTGTTTTTT
CASSHRGTEKLFF
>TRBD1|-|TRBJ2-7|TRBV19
TGTGCCAGTAGTATGGGGGGGACAGGGGTACACGAGCAGTACTTC
CASSMGGTGVHEQYF
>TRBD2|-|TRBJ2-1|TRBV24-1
TGTGCCACCAGTGATTGGACTAGCGGGGGCTACAATGAGCAGTTCTTC
CATSDWTSGGYNEQFF
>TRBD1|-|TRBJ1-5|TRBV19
TGTGCCAGTAGGGGGACAGGGGTCAATCAGCCCCAGCATTTT
CASRGTGVNQPQHF
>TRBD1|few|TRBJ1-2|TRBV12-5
TGTGCTAGTGGTTTGCAGGGGGGCGAGGACTATGGCTACACCTTC
CASGLQGGEDYGYTF
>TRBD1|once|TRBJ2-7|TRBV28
TGTGCCAGCAGTTTATCCGACAGGGCCCCCCCCTACGAGCAGTACTTC
CASSLSDRAPPYEQYF
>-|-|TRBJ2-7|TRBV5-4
TGTGCCAGCAGCTTGGGGGCCCAGGAGTACTTC
CASSLGAQEYF
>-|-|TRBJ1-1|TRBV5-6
TGTGCCAGCAGCCCCCCTACAGGGCTAGAAGCTTTCTTT
CASSPPTGLEAFF
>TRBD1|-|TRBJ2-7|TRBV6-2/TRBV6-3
TGTGCCAGCAGTTACGATGACAGGGGAATTTTTTACGAGCAGTACTTC
CASSYDDRGIFYEQYF